This TCR beta chain derives from a study of cytomegalovirus exposure and HLA in healthy donors. Study-wide context: In a previous analysis, approximately 110 million unique TCR beta sequences were found from 150 million to 200 million T cells.

This PCR relied on a set of 60 Vbeta primers and 13 Jbeta primers. Clones were read by immunoSEQ multiplex PCR, and TCRdb kept only the in-frame ones, dropping some. The sample has about 140,000 clones; 73% are singletons. This CDR3 is built from 15 residues. V shed 4 bases and J 8 bases; nucleotides not matched to a gene: 13. Germline assignment: CDR1 SQVTM and CDR2 ANQGSEA. The source of this sequence is a woman aged 40-49 years in good health and CMV-seronegative. The chain recombines TRBV29-1 with TRBJ1-4; 7 nucleotides match TRBD1. What was sequenced was PBMCs. CDR3 nucleotides: TGCAGCGTTGGCCAATGGGACAGTCAGGGCGAAAAACTGTTTTTT. Its protein product is CSVGQWDSQGEKLFF.